What follows describes a single T cell receptor (beta chain). Many counts were recorded for this clonotype. No antigen is known for it. One base away there is no much larger clone; base qualities are not given. Its CDR3 holds 17 amino acids, cysteine through phenylalanine. The retained sequence is limited to the CDR3, 51 bases, with the frame set at the first base. V trim: 0 bases; J trim: 2 bases; unmatched bases: 6. CDR1 and CDR2 are read off the germline V gene as LGHNA and YSLEER. This entry belongs to a study of blood T cells in healthy people across ages (dated by TCRdb to between 2014 and 2016). Broadly, across the study: In model experiments, template switching captured about one uniquely barcoded TCR beta cDNA molecule for every two T cells. The donors were split into four age groups: young (average 16 years), middle-aged (about 40), aged (more than 55) and long-lived (approximately 89). Using the same blood draw, the study looked at two additional independent replicas of 1 million unique cDNA reads for two donors, one aged 18 to 30 and the other aged 80 or older. Age-related changes in TCR beta repertoire diversity were measured in the study by deep sequencing normalized with unique cDNA molecular identifiers. To avoid experimental bias, donors of different ages were spread randomly across the sequencing lanes.

The donors were roughly 39 Caucasian individuals from Russia, aged roughly 6 to 90 years, who were systemically healthy. Each donor gave 8 to 10 milliliters of peripheral blood, collected into EDTA-treated Vacutainer tubes. Ficoll-Paque density-gradient centrifugation was used to isolate PBMCs, with at least 6.5 million per sample. Trizol reagent was used to extract total RNA from the PBMCs, yielding at least 6 micrograms per sample. The percentages of naive CD45RAhigh/CD27high T cells were determined by flow cytometry on a PBMC aliquot from every donor. The library was obtained by 5' RACE. Sequencing was performed on an Illumina HiSeq 2500. A second PCR of roughly 7 to 11 cycles was performed with a sample-barcoded 5' primer and a J-beta primer mix. A unique molecular identifier was introduced onto each TCR beta cDNA molecule by a template-switch 5' adaptor carrying 12 random nucleotides. Each sample yielded at least 3 million CDR3-containing paired-end reads. First-strand cDNA synthesis was performed from all RNA using the Mint cDNA synthesis kit, with priming by a TRBC-specific oligonucleotide. All cDNA was treated with uracil-DNA glycosylase and then went through a first 18-cycle PCR with the universal primers M1SS and BC2_uni_R. In the source study's methods: For normalization, 1 million high-quality reads were randomly selected from each sample, with every read carrying a distinct molecular identifier. Instead of being binned into consensus sequences, reads that shared molecular identifiers were thrown out. MiTCR, run with a Q25 quality threshold and the strictest error-elimination algorithm, handled CDR3 identification, clonotype clustering and error correction. A nonparametric unseen species model with Euler transformation was used to estimate a lower bound on total TCR beta diversity. TCRdb reworked the public reads: Q25 trimming with fastp, MiXCR clone assembly, productive beta chains retained. Rows are unified per CDR3 protein, each entry keeping the most common DNA and genes. The V and J calls were not made by the authors but by TCRdb's processing. This sample lists around 1,100,000 distinct CDR3 sequences; roughly two fifths were detected once. The leading ten clones occupy around 13% of the sample.

The paper as a whole reports these results and caveats: There was a strong correlation between observed TCR beta diversity and the percentage of naive T cells measured by flow cytometry. Donor CMV infection status was unknown, potentially confounding age-related changes in expanded clonotypes. Estimates of total diversity based on one million sequenced T cells were considered lower bounds and underestimates. Because profiling used bulk unsorted PBMCs, naive and antigen-experienced compartments could not be compared conclusively. As age increased, observed TCR beta diversity per million T cells dropped in a roughly linear way, and a significant reduction was already evident by age 40. Compared with the aged group, more naive CD4+ T cells, fewer expanded clones and increased TCR diversity were shown by the long-lived group, suggesting age selection.

The V and J segments used are TRBV4-3 and TRBJ2-5; 10 bases in between match TRBD2. The clonotype comes from a man younger than 30 in good health. Sequenced input: blood. Read as DNA, the sequence is TGCGCCAGCAGCCAAGAGTACCTAGCGGGGGTTCAAGAGACCCAGTACTTC. Its product reads: CASSQEYLAGVQETQYF.